These T cell receptor beta chains were read from a single sample in a study of shared clonotypes between healthy human individuals. Clones were sequenced by immunoSEQ multiplex PCR, and TCRdb holds only the in-frame ones, with some missing. The sample has about 2.3 million clones, 85% to 95% seen once. Sequenced material: naive CD4+ T cells from PBMCs. All receptors derive from a man between 18 and 29 years old in good health. Some clones in this sample may be carry-over from other donors' samples. CDR3s include the opening cysteine and the closing phenylalanine or tryptophan. The D gene is left open where the match is weak. Clone size is given for some rows only: seen once, a few or many times, or a class if the clone is expanded.

V gene,D gene,clone size,J gene,CDR3 DNA,CDR3 protein
TRBV15,-,-,TRBJ2-3,TGTGCCACCAGCAGAGATCCCGCCACAGATACGCAGTATTTT,CATSRDPATDTQYF
TRBV7-2,-,-,TRBJ1-3,TGTGCCAGCAGCCTCAGTTCCAACACCATATATTTT,CASSLSSNTIYF
TRBV5-1,TRBD2,-,TRBJ2-1,TGCGCCAGCAGTTATCTAGCGGGAGCAGCGGGTGAGCAGTTCTTC,CASSYLAGAAGEQFF
TRBV28,-,-,TRBJ2-1,TGTGCCAGCAGTTCCCGGACACACGACTCCTACAATGAGCAGTTCTTC,CASSSRTHDSYNEQFF
TRBV4-1,TRBD1,-,TRBJ2-2,TGCGCCAGCACAACAGGGGCCACACCAGGACTGAACACCGGGGAGCTGTTTTTT,CASTTGATPGLNTGELFF
TRBV6-5,-,-,TRBJ2-3,TGTGCCAGCAGTTACTCGAGGGGTAGTCCGCAGTATTTT,CASSYSRGSPQYF
TRBV11-2,-,-,TRBJ2-7,TGTGCCAGCTCCACCGGCGGGTCCGCCGTCTCCTACGAGCAGTACTTC,CASSTGGSAVSYEQYF
TRBV4-1,TRBD1,-,TRBJ2-2,TGCGCCAGCAGCCAAGCCAAGGGACAGGGGGCCGCCGGGGAGCTGTTTTTT,CASSQAKGQGAAGELFF
TRBV6-5,-,few,TRBJ1-5,TGTGCCAGCAGTACCCGAGGGGGTGGCAATCAGCCCCAGCATTTT,CASSTRGGGNQPQHF
TRBV28,TRBD1,-,TRBJ2-7,TGTGCCAGCAGTTACCAGACAGGGCCCCCCGGCGAGCAGTACTTC,CASSYQTGPPGEQYF
TRBV11-2,-,-,TRBJ2-7,TGTGCCAGCAGCTTAGAAACGGGTAGCGCCGAGCAGTACTTC,CASSLETGSAEQYF
TRBV5-1,TRBD1,-,TRBJ1-2,TGCGCCAGCAGCTTACGGGACAGGGGCCCCGGGGGCTACACCTTC,CASSLRDRGPGGYTF
TRBV28,TRBD2,-,TRBJ2-7,TGTGCCACCGGGACTAGCCGCTACGAGCAGTACTTC,CATGTSRYEQYF
TRBV30,-,-,TRBJ2-4,TGTGCCTGGAGTTCGGATAGGGAGCTAAAAAACATTCAGTACTTC,CAWSSDRELKNIQYF
TRBV18,-,-,TRBJ2-2,TGTGCCACCACCAGCTCCGTCGCGAACACCGGGGAGCTGTTTTTT,CATTSSVANTGELFF
TRBV7-2,TRBD1,-,TRBJ2-7,TGTGCCAGCACCGGGAAAGGGGGCCCATCAGGAGAGCAGTACTTC,CASTGKGGPSGEQYF
TRBV19,TRBD1,-,TRBJ1-5,TGTGCCAGTAGCCACAGGGGTTCGCAGCCCCAGCATTTT,CASSHRGSQPQHF
TRBV28,-,once,TRBJ1-2,TGTGCCAGCACCGGGGTTTATGGCTACACCTTC,CASTGVYGYTF
TRBV6-6,TRBD1,-,TRBJ1-5,TGTGCCAGCGCAGGGGGTCTGGGGCAGCCCCAGCATTTT,CASAGGLGQPQHF
TRBV18,TRBD2,-,TRBJ2-1,TGTGCCAGCTCGTCAAAGCGGGAGGGCTTCCCTGGGGATGAGCAGTTCTTC,CASSSKREGFPGDEQFF
TRBV5-5,-,-,TRBJ2-7,TGTGCCAGCAGCTTGGGGGGCACTAACACCTACGAGCAGTACTTC,CASSLGGTNTYEQYF
TRBV5-1,-,few,TRBJ1-4,TGCGCCAGCAGCTTGGCAGGGACGGGTAATGAAAAACTGTTTTTT,CASSLAGTGNEKLFF
TRBV7-9,-,once,TRBJ1-2,TGTGCCAGCATCTTAGTGGGGGACTATGGCTACACCTTC,CASILVGDYGYTF
TRBV9,-,-,TRBJ2-7,TGTGCCAGCAGCGTAGCTCAGTTCTCCTACGAGCAGTACTTC,CASSVAQFSYEQYF
TRBV19,TRBD1,-,TRBJ2-4,TGTGCCAGTAGTAGGGGACAGGGTGTTGACATTCAGTACTTC,CASSRGQGVDIQYF
TRBV10-2,TRBD1,-,TRBJ2-7,TGCGCCAGCATCGGGCGGGTGCGGGACAGGGAGTCCTACGAGCAGTACTTC,CASIGRVRDRESYEQYF
TRBV6-1,-,-,TRBJ2-1,TGTGCCAGCACGGGTGGCAGTCTGGATGTGAATGAGCAGTTCTTC,CASTGGSLDVNEQFF
TRBV5-6,-,-,TRBJ2-5,TGTGCCAGCAGCTTGGTACACGGGGAGACCCAGTACTTC,CASSLVHGETQYF